The 23 T cell receptor beta chains below were found in one sample sequenced in a study of monozygotic twins with inflammatory bowel disease. With the 5' RACE reads reprocessed, TCRdb shows one record per CDR3 protein and no DNA. In total, the table holds about 380,000 distinct CDR3 sequences. The sequencing input was blood. The receptors were sampled from a human donor with ulcerative colitis or Crohn's disease, or a healthy co-twin of an affected twin (not recorded which).

V usage is TRBV29-1 and J usage is TRBJ2-6. The CDR3 sequence is 12 residues long. Germline V CDR1 and CDR2: SQVTM, ANQGSEA. CDR3 sequence reads: CSVLAGANVLTF.

This CDR3 reads CASSLDRLPGELFF. The chain joins TRBV27 to TRBJ2-2. This CDR3 is 14 amino acids long. The germline CDR1 and CDR2 sequences are MNHEY and SMNVEV (reference sequence).

The chain has TRBV6-5 and TRBJ1-2; TCRdb's D gene call, TRBD1, goes unchecked for lack of DNA. This CDR3 has 15 amino acids. The germline CDR1 and CDR2 sequences are MNHEY and SVGAGI. CDR3 region: CASSYSMPGNKGYTF.

The V call is TRBV20-1, the J call TRBJ2-4; TCRdb calls TRBD1, which cannot be checked without DNA. Per germline, CDR1 DFQATT and CDR2 SNEGSKA (reference sequence). The CDR3 length is 13 residues. CDR3 protein: CSAPRDRANIQYF.

This chain links TRBV11-1 with TRBJ2-2; no DNA is available, so the TRBD1 call from TCRdb remains unchecked. There are 18 residues in the CDR3. Per the germline V gene, CDR1 is SGHAT and CDR2 is FQDESV (reference sequence). The CDR3 loop reads CASSLAAITGAETGELFF.

This sequence joins TRBV4-3 and TRBJ1-2. There are 15 residues in the CDR3. Germline CDR1 LGHNA, CDR2 YSLEER. CDR3 in amino acids: CASSHLEGGNYGYTF.

The CDR3 loop is CAAVGSSYNEQFF. This chain uses TRBV6-2 or TRBV6-3 with TRBJ2-1. Germline V gene data show CDR1 as MNHEY and CDR2 as SVGEGT. This CDR3 region has 13 residues.

This chain links TRBV5-1 with TRBJ2-7. The CDR3 has 13 residues. The V gene's germline CDR1 is SGHRS and CDR2 YFSETQ. The CDR3 sequence is CASSLASTNEQYF.

The chain links TRBV20-1 to TRBJ1-5; TCRdb's D call, TRBD1, is unchecked because there is no DNA. This CDR3 has 17 amino acids. In germline, CDR1 is DFQATT, CDR2 SNEGSKA (reference sequence). The CDR3 loop is CSAPRRTGHYQAQPQHF.

The gene calls are TRBV5-1 and TRBJ1-1; TCRdb's D call of TRBD1 is untestable without DNA. CDR1 and CDR2 (germline): SGHRS, YFSETQ. This CDR3 contains 20 residues. The CDR3 reads CASSLKEVRAGDRLNTEAFF.

The chain links TRBV24-1 to TRBJ2-7; TCRdb selects TRBD1, and the lack of DNA leaves this call unchecked. Germline CDR1 KGHDR, CDR2 SFDVKD. The CDR3 is made up of 15 amino acids. CDR3 sequence: CATSDPTGTGYEQYF.

The chain is built from TRBV7-9 and TRBJ2-2; as DNA is missing, the TRBD1 call by TCRdb cannot be tested. This CDR3 is built from 15 residues. Germline V lookup: CDR1 SEHNR, CDR2 FQNEAQ (reference sequence). The CDR3 here is CASTDNRGNTGELFF.

The chain combines TRBV5-1 with TRBJ2-1; TCRdb indicates TRBD1, and absent DNA this call remains unverified. The CDR3 runs 16 residues. Germline CDR1 SGHRS, CDR2 YFSETQ. The CDR3 loop reads CASISSGGTGYNEQFF.

The V and J genes are TRBV19 and TRBJ2-4. The germline V gene encodes CDR1 LNHDA and CDR2 SQIVND (reference sequence). The CDR3 totals 17 residues. The CDR3 here is CASSKARLHLSKNIQYF.

The genes are TRBV10-3 and TRBJ2-1; the TCRdb D gene call, TRBD2, has no DNA to confirm it. CDR1 ENHRY and CDR2 SYGVKD come from the germline V gene. The CDR3 is 15 residues long. CDR3 loop: CAISGTSGGGNEQFF.

This chain connects TRBV29-1 to TRBJ2-4; TCRdb lists TRBD1, though no DNA is available to test this call. The CDR3 has 16 residues. Germline assignment: CDR1 SQVTM and CDR2 ANQGSEA. The CDR3 loop is CSVEDRGQLAKNIQYF.

The V call is TRBV7-9, the J call TRBJ2-3; the D gene TCRdb calls, TRBD2, cannot be checked with no DNA. Germline CDR1 SEHNR, CDR2 FQNEAQ (reference sequence). This CDR3 is built from 15 residues. CDR3 in amino acids: CASSLAGLAGNTQYF. Using reference TRBV7-9 and TRBJ2-3 for the parts outside the CDR3, the full variable domain is DTGVSQNPRHKITKRGQNVTFRCDPISEHNRLYWYRQTLGQGPEFLTYFQNEAQLEKSRLLSDRFSAERPKGSFSTLEIQRTEQGDSAMYLCASSLAGLAGNTQYFGPGTRLTVL.

The gene calls are TRBV6-2 or TRBV6-3 and TRBJ1-1; without DNA, the TCRdb call of TRBD1 cannot be checked. This CDR3 contains 16 residues. Looked up from germline, CDR1 is MNHEY and CDR2 is SVGEGT. The CDR3: CASSSARQGLNTEAFF.

The chain has TRBV29-1 and TRBJ2-3. Germline CDR1 SQVTM, CDR2 ANQGSEA. The CDR3 is 12 residues long. Here the CDR3 reads CSVDLFSDTQYF.

The rearrangement uses TRBV18 and TRBJ2-5; TCRdb calls TRBD2, which cannot be checked without DNA. Germline CDR1 is KGHSH and CDR2 is LQKENI. The CDR3 spans 14 residues. CDR3 region: CASSLLLAGETQYF. Drawing the rest from reference TRBV18 and TRBJ2-5, the complete variable domain is NAGVMQNPRHLVRRRGQEARLRCSPMKGHSHVYWYRQLPEEGLKFMVYLQKENIIDESGMPKERFSAEFPKEGPSILRIQQVVRGDSAAYFCASSLLLAGETQYFGPGTRLLVL.

This rearrangement joins TRBV25-1 to TRBJ2-7; TCRdb outputs TRBD1, but without DNA this stays unchecked. This CDR3 comprises 15 residues. Germline loops: CDR1 MGHDK, CDR2 SYGVNS. CDR3 sequence reads: CASSESWAGNYEQYF.

The gene calls are TRBV11-2 and TRBJ2-7; the TRBD1 assignment by TCRdb is unverifiable without DNA. CDR1 is SGHAT and CDR2 is FQNNGV in the germline V gene. This CDR3 is 15 amino acids long. CDR3 loop: CASSFYRGLAYEQYF.

The chain links TRBV6-5 to TRBJ2-5; the TCRdb call, TRBD1, lacks DNA for checking. From germline, CDR1 is MNHEY and CDR2 SVGAGI. The CDR3 is 15 residues long. The CDR3 loop is CASSYYPLGGETQYF.